What follows is one T cell receptor (beta chain) and its context. Its antigen remains unidentified. This table comes from immunoSEQ multiplex PCR, and its TCRdb copy is limited to in-frame clones, with some not included. The sample yields 90,000 or so clones, just over 85% seen once. The data are from a study of T cell responses to AZD1222 COVID-19 vaccine. Whole-study results and caveats: Donor demographics were predominantly white British with a female majority; clonal diversity may be underestimated.

This CDR3 region has 16 residues. Germline CDR1 reads KGHSH; CDR2 reads LQKENI. J lost 1 base, V lost 4 bases, and 8 bases had no gene match. This chain uses TRBV18 with TRBJ2-7, with TRBD2 matching 9 bases. This receptor was obtained from an adult in good health. Here the sequenced sample was peripheral blood, taken on day 0 of AZD1222 vaccination. The CDR3 DNA reads TGTGCCAGCTCACACAAGCAGACTAGCGGATCCTACGAGCAGTACTTC. This encodes CASSHKQTSGSYEQYF.